This T cell receptor (beta chain) was found in a study of T cell responses to AZD1222 COVID-19 vaccine. Study-wide results and limits: A mostly white British donor set with more females was recruited, and clonal diversity was possibly underestimated. Elevations in Spike-specific TCR breadth and depth followed administration of two AZD1222 doses. Nearly half of unique spike-specific TCRs reportedly avoided B.1.351 and B.1.1.7 mutated regions.

Assay: immunoSEQ multiplex PCR; the TCRdb copy retains only in-frame clones and omits some. The sample yields some 150,000 clones, roughly nine tenths seen once. The germline V gene has CDR1 SGDLS and CDR2 YYNGEE. The CDR3 has 14 amino acids. Trimming pared 0 bases from V and 3 bases from J, leaving 9 bases between. On this clone itself: Its target is not known.

The TCR sequence derives from an adult in good health. The sample consisted of peripheral blood, taken on day 0 of MenACWY control vaccination. This chain connects TRBV9 to TRBJ2-5, with D perhaps TRBD1 (6 bases). The CDR3 nucleotides read TGTGCCAGCAGCGTAGTTGGGGACAAAGAGACCCAGTACTTC. It encodes CASSVVGDKETQYF.